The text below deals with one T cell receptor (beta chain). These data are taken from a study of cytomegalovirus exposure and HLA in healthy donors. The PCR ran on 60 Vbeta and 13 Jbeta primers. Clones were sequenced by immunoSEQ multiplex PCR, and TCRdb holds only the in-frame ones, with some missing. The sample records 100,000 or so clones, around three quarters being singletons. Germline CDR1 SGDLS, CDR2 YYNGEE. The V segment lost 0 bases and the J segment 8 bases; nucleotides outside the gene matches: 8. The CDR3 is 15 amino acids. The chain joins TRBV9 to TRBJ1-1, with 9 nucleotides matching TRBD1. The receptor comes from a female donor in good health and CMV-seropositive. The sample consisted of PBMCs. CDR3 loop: CASSVGSSGTGEAFF. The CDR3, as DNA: TGTGCCAGCAGCGTAGGGTCCTCCGGGACAGGGGAAGCTTTCTTT.